Each of the 21 T cell receptor beta chains below was sequenced from the same sample in a study of blood T cell repertoires in COVID-19. TCRdb's copy holds only in-frame clones and misses some; the assay was immunoSEQ multiplex PCR. The sample carries about 250,000 clones, 85% to 90% recorded once. The material sequenced was PBMCs or T cells enriched from blood (not recorded which). These receptors came from a woman under 30 who had recovered from COVID-19.

V and J are TRBV5-1 and TRBJ1-1; TRBD1 is a possible D gene (5 bases). V lost 1 base and J lost 4, with 8 bases in between. The CDR3 runs to 13 residues. CDR1 and CDR2 from the germline V gene are SGHRS and YFSETQ. CDR3: CASSLFQGTEAFF. DNA of the CDR3: TGCGCCAGCAGCTTGTTTCAGGGCACTGAAGCTTTCTTT.

The chain links TRBV11-2 to TRBJ2-7, with D possibly matching TRBD2 (5 bases). CDR3 size: 14 residues. Germline loops: CDR1 SGHAT, CDR2 FQNNGV. V was shortened by 5 bases and J by 0 bases, with 11 bases between the two germline ends. CDR3 in amino acids: CASSPSGVSYEQYF. The CDR3 DNA follows: TGTGCCAGCAGCCCATCCGGGGTCTCCTACGAGCAGTACTTC. Full variable domain (remainder filled in from reference TRBV11-2 and TRBJ2-7): EAGVAQSPRYKIIEKRQSVAFWCNPISGHATLYWYQQILGQGPKLLIQFQNNGVVDDSQLPKDRFSAERLKGVDSTLKIQPAKLEDSAVYLCASSPSGVSYEQYFGPGTRLTVT.

This chain uses TRBV5-1 with TRBJ2-1; D uncertain. The germline V gene encodes CDR1 SGHRS and CDR2 YFSETQ. The CDR3 covers 12 residues. V shed 0 bases and J shed 8 bases, with 6 bases lying between them. The CDR3 DNA sequence: TGCGCCAGCAGCTTGGTAGCAGATGAGCAGTTCTTC. Residues: CASSLVADEQFF.

The chain combines TRBV24-1 with TRBJ2-2; 9 nucleotides line up with TRBD1. The V segment lost 3 bases and the J segment 5 bases; nucleotides outside the gene matches: 6. Germline V gives CDR1 KGHDR, CDR2 SFDVKD. The CDR3 is 16 residues long. CDR3: CATSDSRTGVTGELFF. The CDR3 DNA sequence: TGTGCCACCAGTGATAGTCGGACAGGGGTGACCGGGGAGCTGTTTTTT.

This sequence joins TRBV4-2 and TRBJ2-2; D not resolved. CDR3 length: 15 amino acids. Deletions cut 0 bases from V and 5 bases from J, with 10 bases between. Germline V gives CDR1 LGHNA, CDR2 YNFKEQ. The CDR3 bases are TGTGCCAGCAGCCAAGAGGCCAGTTGGACCGGGGAGCTGTTTTTT. Protein sequence: CASSQEASWTGELFF.

J is TRBJ1-2 and V is TRBV7-9, with 8 bases matching TRBD1. This CDR3 contains 17 residues. V shed 4 bases and J 4 bases; nucleotides not matched to a gene: 14. Germline V lookup: CDR1 SEHNR, CDR2 FQNEAQ (reference sequence). The CDR3: CASSSRAFGTGTYGYTF. In DNA, the CDR3 is TGTGCCAGCAGCTCCCGCGCTTTTGGGACAGGAACCTATGGCTACACCTTC.

The chain couples TRBV2 to TRBJ1-1, with D uncertain. The V end lost 4 bases, the J end lost 1 base, and 10 bases lay between the germline ends. The CDR3 has 14 amino acids. Germline CDR1 reads SNHLY; CDR2 reads FYNNEI. CDR3 amino acids: CASSAWGGNTEAFF. The CDR3 bases are TGTGCCAGCAGTGCCTGGGGAGGGAACACTGAAGCTTTCTTT. Drawing the rest from reference TRBV2 and TRBJ1-1, the complete variable domain is EPEVTQTPSHQVTQMGQEVILRCVPISNHLYFYWYRQILGQKVEFLVSFYNNEISEKSEIFDDQFSVERPDGSNFTLKIRSTKLEDSAMYFCASSAWGGNTEAFFGQGTRLTVV.

The CDR3 is CASSIPDRGYEQYF. In DNA, the CDR3 is TGTGCCAGCAGTATCCCGGACAGGGGTTACGAGCAGTACTTC. This rearrangement joins TRBV28 to TRBJ2-7; TRBD1 matches 9 bases. The V segment lost 5 bases and the J segment 4 bases; nucleotides outside the gene matches: 6. The CDR3 runs to 14 residues. CDR1 and CDR2 from the germline V gene are MDHEN and SYDVKM.

J is TRBJ1-5 and V is TRBV5-6; TRBD1 is a possible D gene (5 bases). The CDR3 has 14 residues. Per the germline V gene, CDR1 is SGHDT and CDR2 is YYEEEE. V was shortened by 4 bases and J by 3 bases, with 11 bases between the two germline ends. The CDR3 DNA reads TGTGCCAGCAGCCAGGGACTTTACAATCAGCCCCAGCATTTT. Translated: CASSQGLYNQPQHF.

With regard to this clone: In the same sample, other DNA sequences code for this CDR3. The V gene is TRBV7-2, the J gene TRBJ1-5; the D is unclear. The germline V gene encodes CDR1 SGHTA and CDR2 FQGNSA. This CDR3 is 13 amino acids long. Trimming shortened V by 2 bases and J by 4 bases, and 6 bases separated the two germline ends. The CDR3 DNA reads as TGTGCCAGCAGCTTACGCGGTAATCAGCCCCAGCATTTT. This translates into CASSLRGNQPQHF.

The rearrangement uses TRBV27 and TRBJ1-2; D unclear. This CDR3 is 13 amino acids long. The V gene's germline CDR1 is MNHEY and CDR2 SMNVEV (reference sequence). V was shortened by 5 bases and J by 2 bases, with 9 bases between the two germline ends. The CDR3 spells CASSRTGNYGYTF. DNA for the CDR3: TGTGCCAGCAGTCGGACGGGAAACTATGGCTACACCTTC.

The rearrangement uses TRBV7-2 and TRBJ2-1; 12 nucleotides line up with TRBD2. In germline, CDR1 is SGHTA, CDR2 FQGNSA. V was pared by 0 bases and J by 9 bases, with 6 bases of the junction left unmatched. This CDR3 comprises 16 residues. For the CDR3, the DNA is TGTGCCAGCAGCTTAGCCCTAGCGGGGGGGCTGGTTGAGCAGTTCTTC. Its protein product is CASSLALAGGLVEQFF. The full variable domain, rest sourced from reference TRBV7-2 and TRBJ2-1, is GAGVSQSPSNKVTEKGKDVELRCDPISGHTALYWYRQSLGQGLEFLIYFQGNSAPDKSGLPSDRFSAERTGGSVSTLTIQRTQQEDSAVYLCASSLALAGGLVEQFFGPGTRLTVL.

The chain employs TRBV4-1 and TRBJ2-2; TRBD1 is a possible D gene (6 bases). Trimming took off 3 bases at V and 0 bases at J, with 8 bases between the two ends. The CDR3 consists of 15 residues. Germline-derived CDR1 and CDR2 are MGHRA and YSYEKL. CDR3 nucleotides: TGCGCCAGCAGCCAGCGACAGGCGAACACCGGGGAGCTGTTTTTT. Translating gives CASSQRQANTGELFF.

V and J are TRBV29-1 and TRBJ2-2; 9 nucleotides agree with TRBD1. J was trimmed by 4 bases and V by 4 bases; bases with no gene match: 7. CDR3 length equals 15 residues. Germline V gives CDR1 SQVTM, CDR2 ANQGSEA. CDR3 sequence: CSVATGGAGTGELFF. Here the CDR3 DNA reads TGCAGCGTTGCCACAGGGGGCGCTGGCACCGGGGAGCTGTTTTTT.

The rearrangement links TRBV14 to TRBJ2-5; TRBD1 matches at 7 bases. J was trimmed by 13 bases and V by 1 base; bases with no gene match: 3. Germline-derived CDR1 and CDR2 are SGHDN and FVKESK. The CDR3 is 11 residues long. CDR3 in amino acids: CASSQAWDRYF. CDR3 sequence (DNA): TGTGCCAGCAGCCAAGCGTGGGACAGGTACTTC.

The V call is TRBV7-3, the J call TRBJ2-5; 16 bases match TRBD2. There are 18 residues in the CDR3. J gave up 5 bases and V 5 bases, and 11 bases lay outside the gene matches. Germline V lookup: CDR1 SGHTA, CDR2 FQGTGA. Written as DNA, the CDR3 is TGTGCCAGCAGCCCCGGGACTAGCGGGGGGGCCGGAGGGGAGACCCAGTACTTC. Its translation: CASSPGTSGGAGGETQYF.

CDR3 region: CASSSSPTGWVSPLHF. CDR3 DNA: TGTGCCAGCAGTTCTTCTCCGACAGGGTGGGTTTCACCCCTCCACTTT. J is TRBJ1-6 and V is TRBV5-6; 7 bases are a match to TRBD1. The CDR3 consists of 16 residues. V lost 5 bases to trimming and J lost 9 bases; unmatched junction nucleotides: 14. The germline gives CDR1 SGHDT, CDR2 YYEEEE.

V usage is TRBV19 and J usage is TRBJ1-3; TRBD1 matches at 8 bases. With 3 bases clipped from V and 2 bases from J, the junction kept 3 bases outside the gene matches. CDR3 size: 15 residues. The germline CDR1 and CDR2 sequences are LNHDA and SQIVND (reference sequence). CDR3 protein: CASSMRQGTGNTIYF. The CDR3 nucleotides read TGTGCCAGTAGTATGAGACAGGGGACTGGAAACACCATATATTTT.

The CDR3 loop reads CASSGRSDTQYF. In DNA, the CDR3 is TGCGCCAGCAGCGGAAGGAGTGATACGCAGTATTTT. The V call is TRBV5-1, the J call TRBJ2-3; no definite D call. This CDR3 is built from 12 residues. Germline CDR1 is SGHRS and CDR2 is YFSETQ. The V end was cut by 4 bases, the J end by 6 bases, with 9 bases between. Supplemented by reference TRBV5-1 and TRBJ2-3, the full variable domain reads KAGVTQTPRYLIKTRGQQVTLSCSPISGHRSVSWYQQTPGQGLQFLFEYFSETQRNKGNFPGRFSGRQFSNSRSEMNVSTLELGDSALYLCASSGRSDTQYFGPGTRLTVL.

The chain recombines TRBV5-1 with TRBJ1-1; tentatively, D is TRBD1 (6 bases). V was cut by 4 bases and J by 5 bases, with 12 bases left in between. The CDR3 runs 13 residues. Germline values: CDR1 SGHRS, CDR2 YFSETQ. The CDR3, as DNA: TGCGCCAGCAGCAAAATGCAGGGGACTGAAGCTTTCTTT. Its protein is CASSKMQGTEAFF. Variable domain in full (rest from reference TRBV5-1 and TRBJ1-1): KAGVTQTPRYLIKTRGQQVTLSCSPISGHRSVSWYQQTPGQGLQFLFEYFSETQRNKGNFPGRFSGRQFSNSRSEMNVSTLELGDSALYLCASSKMQGTEAFFGQGTRLTVV.

The rearrangement joins TRBV27 to TRBJ2-1, with 7 bases aligning to TRBD1. The ends lost 4 bases at V and 3 bases at J; junction bases unmatched: 9. Germline lookup yields CDR1 MNHEY and CDR2 SMNVEV (reference sequence). This CDR3 region has 16 residues. The CDR3 region has the DNA TGTGCCAGCAGTTCCTCGGGACAGTGGGTCTACAATGAGCAGTTCTTC. This translates into CASSSSGQWVYNEQFF.